The TCR beta chain described here comes from a study of blood T cell repertoires in COVID-19. Study summary: The United States, Italy and Spain were the sources of the acute and convalescent COVID-19 samples.

Generated by immunoSEQ multiplex PCR, the TCRdb table keeps only in-frame clones and is missing some. The table has about 200,000 clones, 85% to 90% seen once. There are 16 residues in the CDR3. After removal of 3 bases from V and 5 bases from J, the junction contained 11 bases not matched to a gene. CDR1 and CDR2 (germline): SGHRS, YFSETQ. The V gene is TRBV5-1, the J gene TRBJ2-3, with 8 positions matching TRBD2. The sequence was obtained from a woman between 50 and 59 years old with acute or convalescent COVID-19. The sequencing input was peripheral blood. The chain's CDR3 is CASSWRSSGAVDTQYF. Written as DNA, the CDR3 is TGCGCCAGCAGCTGGCGTAGTAGCGGGGCGGTAGATACGCAGTATTTT.